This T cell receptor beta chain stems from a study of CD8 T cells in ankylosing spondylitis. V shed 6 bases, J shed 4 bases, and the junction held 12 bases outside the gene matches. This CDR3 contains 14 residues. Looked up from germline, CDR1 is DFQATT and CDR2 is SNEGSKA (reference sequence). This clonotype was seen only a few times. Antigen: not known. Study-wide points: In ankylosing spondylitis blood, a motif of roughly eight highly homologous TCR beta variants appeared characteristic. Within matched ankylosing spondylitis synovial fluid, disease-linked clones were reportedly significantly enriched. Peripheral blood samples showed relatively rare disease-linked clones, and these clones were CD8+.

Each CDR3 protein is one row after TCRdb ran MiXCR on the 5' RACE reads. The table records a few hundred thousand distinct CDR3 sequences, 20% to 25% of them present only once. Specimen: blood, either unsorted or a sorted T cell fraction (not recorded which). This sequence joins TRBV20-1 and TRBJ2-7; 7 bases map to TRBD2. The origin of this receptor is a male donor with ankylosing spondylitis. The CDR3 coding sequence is TGCAGTGCAGCGGGAAAAATAGGATCTTACGAGCAGTACTTC. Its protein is CSAAGKIGSYEQYF.